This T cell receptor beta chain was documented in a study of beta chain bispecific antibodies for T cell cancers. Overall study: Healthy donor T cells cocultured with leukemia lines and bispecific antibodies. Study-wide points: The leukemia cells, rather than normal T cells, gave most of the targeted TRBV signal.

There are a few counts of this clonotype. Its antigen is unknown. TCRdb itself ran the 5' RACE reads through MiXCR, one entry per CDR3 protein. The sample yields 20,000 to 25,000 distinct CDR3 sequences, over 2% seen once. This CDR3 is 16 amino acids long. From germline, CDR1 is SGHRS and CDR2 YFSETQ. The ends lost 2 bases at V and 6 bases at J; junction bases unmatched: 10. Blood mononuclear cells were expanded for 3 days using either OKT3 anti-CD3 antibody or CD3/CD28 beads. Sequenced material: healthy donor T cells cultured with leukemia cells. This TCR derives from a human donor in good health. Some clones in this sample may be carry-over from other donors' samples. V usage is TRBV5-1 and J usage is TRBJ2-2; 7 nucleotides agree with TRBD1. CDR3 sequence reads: CASSFGPNRGSGELFF. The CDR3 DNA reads TGCGCCAGCAGCTTTGGGCCTAACAGGGGTTCCGGGGAGCTGTTTTTT.